This TCR beta chain derives from a study of human T cells and chemical hapten exposure. Across the whole study: All through the approximately 25-week study, the scalp of each patient received diphenylcyclopropenone doses weekly. Patients were mainly female, each with alopecia areata, totalis or universalis. General observations from the study: TCRs above 1 in 1000 frequency did not change with DPC sensitization.

Specified time point: pre-sensitization, week 0. Treatment here: therapeutic diphenylcyclopropenone sensitization with weekly scalp DPC. The library tagged each cDNA molecule with unique molecular identifiers. TCRdb re-analysed the RACE reads in MiXCR, keeping a single row per CDR3 protein. The top ten clones hold about 1.6% of a sample with roughly 100,000 distinct CDR3 sequences, around 12% of them seen once. As regards this clonotype: Its antigen is as yet unknown.

CDR3 length equals 15 residues. J lost 9 bases, V lost 4 bases, and 12 bases had no gene match. From germline, CDR1 is SGHDT and CDR2 YYEEEE. The clonotype originates from a woman aged 45-65 years with alopecia areata. Some clones in this sample may be carry-over from other donors' samples. This chain uses TRBV5-6 with TRBJ2-2; 7 nucleotides align to TRBD1. The sequenced sample was whole blood, obtained in connection with sensitization to the hapten diphenylcyclopropenone (DPC). DNA of the CDR3: TGTGCCAGCAGCGGCACAGGGGCAAGGCCACGGGAGCTGTTTTTT. Encoded protein: CASSGTGARPRELFF.